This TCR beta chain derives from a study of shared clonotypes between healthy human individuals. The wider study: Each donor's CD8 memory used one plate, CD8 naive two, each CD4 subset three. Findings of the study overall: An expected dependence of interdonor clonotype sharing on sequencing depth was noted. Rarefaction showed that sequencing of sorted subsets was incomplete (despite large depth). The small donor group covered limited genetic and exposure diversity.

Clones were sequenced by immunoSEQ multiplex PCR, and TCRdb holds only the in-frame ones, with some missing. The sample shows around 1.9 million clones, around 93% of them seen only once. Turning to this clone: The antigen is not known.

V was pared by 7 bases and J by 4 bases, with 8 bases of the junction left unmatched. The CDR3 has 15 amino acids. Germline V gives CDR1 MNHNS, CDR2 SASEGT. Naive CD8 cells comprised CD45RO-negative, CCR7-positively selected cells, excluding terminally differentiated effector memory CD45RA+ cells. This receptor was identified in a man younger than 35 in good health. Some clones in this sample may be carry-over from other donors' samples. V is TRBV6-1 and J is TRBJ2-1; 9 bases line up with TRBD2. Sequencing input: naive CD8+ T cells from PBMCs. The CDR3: CASIGGLASYNEQFF. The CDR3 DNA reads TGTGCCAGCATTGGAGGACTAGCGTCATACAATGAGCAGTTCTTC.